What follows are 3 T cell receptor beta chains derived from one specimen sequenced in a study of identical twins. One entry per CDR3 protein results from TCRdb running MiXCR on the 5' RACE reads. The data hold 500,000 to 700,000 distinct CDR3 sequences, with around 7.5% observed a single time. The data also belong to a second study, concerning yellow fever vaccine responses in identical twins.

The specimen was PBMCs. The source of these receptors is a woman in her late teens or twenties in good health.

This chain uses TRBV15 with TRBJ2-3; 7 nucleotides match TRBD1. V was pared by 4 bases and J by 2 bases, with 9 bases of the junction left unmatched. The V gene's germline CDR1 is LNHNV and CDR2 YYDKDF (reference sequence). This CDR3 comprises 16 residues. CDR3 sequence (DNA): TGTGCCACCAGCACCCACCCGACAGGGTACACAGATACGCAGTATTTT. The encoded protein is CATSTHPTGYTDTQYF.

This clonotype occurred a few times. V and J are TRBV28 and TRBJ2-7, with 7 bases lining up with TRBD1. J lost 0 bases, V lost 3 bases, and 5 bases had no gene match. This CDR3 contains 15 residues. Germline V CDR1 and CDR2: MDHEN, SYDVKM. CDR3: CASSFLDRVSYEQYF. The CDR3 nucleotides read TGTGCCAGCAGTTTTTTAGACAGGGTCTCCTACGAGCAGTACTTC.

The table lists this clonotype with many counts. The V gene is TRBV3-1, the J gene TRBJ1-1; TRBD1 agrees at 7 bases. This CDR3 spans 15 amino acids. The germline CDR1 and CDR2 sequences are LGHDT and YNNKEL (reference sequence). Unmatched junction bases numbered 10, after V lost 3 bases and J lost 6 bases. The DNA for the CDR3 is TGTGCCAGCAGCCACGACCGGGACAGAGGGGCTGAAGCTTTCTTT. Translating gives CASSHDRDRGAEAFF.